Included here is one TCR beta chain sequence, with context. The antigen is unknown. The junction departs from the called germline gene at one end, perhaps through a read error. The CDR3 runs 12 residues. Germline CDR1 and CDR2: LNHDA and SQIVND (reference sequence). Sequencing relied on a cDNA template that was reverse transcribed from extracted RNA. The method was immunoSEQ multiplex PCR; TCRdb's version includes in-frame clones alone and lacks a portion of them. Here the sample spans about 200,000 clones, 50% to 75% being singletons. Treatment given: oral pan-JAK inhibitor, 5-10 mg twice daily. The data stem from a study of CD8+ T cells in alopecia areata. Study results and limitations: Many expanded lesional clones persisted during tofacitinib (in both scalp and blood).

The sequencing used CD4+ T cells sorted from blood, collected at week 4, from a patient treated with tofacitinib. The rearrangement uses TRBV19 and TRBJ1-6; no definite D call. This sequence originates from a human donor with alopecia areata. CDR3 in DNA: TGTGCCAGTGCCCCAGGAGTTTCACCTCTCCACTTT. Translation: CASAPGVSPLHF. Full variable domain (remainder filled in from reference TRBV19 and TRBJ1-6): DGGITQSPKYLFRKEGQNVTLSCEQNLNHDAMYWYRQDPGQGLRLIYYSQIVNDFQKGDIAEGYSVSREKKESFPLTVTSAQKNPTAFYLCASAPGVSPLHFGNGTRLTVT.